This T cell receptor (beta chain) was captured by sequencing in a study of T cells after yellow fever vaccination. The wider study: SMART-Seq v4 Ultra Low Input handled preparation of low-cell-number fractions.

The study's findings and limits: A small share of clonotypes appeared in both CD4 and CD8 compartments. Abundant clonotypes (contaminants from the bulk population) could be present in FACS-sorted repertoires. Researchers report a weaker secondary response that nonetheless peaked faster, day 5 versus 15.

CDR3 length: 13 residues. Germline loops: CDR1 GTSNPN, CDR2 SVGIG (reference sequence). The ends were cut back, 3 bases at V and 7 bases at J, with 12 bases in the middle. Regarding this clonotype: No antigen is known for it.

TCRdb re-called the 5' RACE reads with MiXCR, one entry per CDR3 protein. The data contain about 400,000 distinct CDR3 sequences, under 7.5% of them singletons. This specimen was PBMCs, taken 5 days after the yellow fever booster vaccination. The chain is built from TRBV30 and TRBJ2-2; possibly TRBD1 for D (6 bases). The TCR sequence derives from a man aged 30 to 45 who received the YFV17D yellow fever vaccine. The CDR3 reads CAWRAWDIGELFF. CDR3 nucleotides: TGTGCCTGGAGGGCTTGGGACATCGGGGAGCTGTTTTTT.